This T cell receptor beta chain stems from a study of long-term antiretroviral therapy in people with HIV (dated 2022 in TCRdb). Concerning the study at large: The earliest samples were collected approximately a decade before the 2015 WHO recommendation for immediate ART, a period when ART was typically delayed until CD4 counts fell. A total of 150 to 200 cryopreserved PBMC samples came from 25 to 35 adults with confirmed HIV infection and were collected serially over a mean of approximately six years (range 1-12). A retrospective serial study tested whether ART initiation and durable HIV suppression were associated with changes in peripheral blood TRB repertoire composition and diversity. No cross-contamination during QIAcube processing was seen in test extractions of a monoclonal T-cell line run alongside about 33 polyclonal samples. Of the approximately 32 participants with HIV, about twelve were female. Results the study describes overall, beyond this receptor: ART initiation was associated with a significant increase in TRB diversity, but diversity stayed significantly below transplant donor controls even after long-term ART. Limited PBMC availability meant only the TCR beta chain was sequenced, without alpha chain pairing. Expanded TRB clones identified before ART initiation dominated the repertoire at all time points, although this dominance fluctuated and declined in many PLHIV after ART. CDR3 length ranges in HIV repertoires were narrower than in controls, and network structure suggested an antigen-experienced repertoire with only a slight naive shift after ART. Unsorted PBMC were profiled instead of sorted CD4+ and CD8+ T cells because pre-ART samples had limited cell numbers. Samples dated from the mid-2000s to the late 2010s, and the ART regimens used may be less effective than current ones. No data were available on ART adherence, viral resistance or therapy changes, limiting inferences about post-ART repertoire changes.

This clone was seen a single time. Its recognized antigen is unknown. One base away there is no much larger clone; base qualities are not given. Measured from the cysteine to the phenylalanine, the CDR3 is 14 residues long. Just CDR3 DNA is preserved here, 42 bases in frame from base 1. The junction carries 14 bases between V and J, which are trimmed by 5 bases and 6 bases respectively. The germline V gene (reference sequence) sets CDR1 to SEHNR and CDR2 to FQNEAQ. The immunoSEQ hsTCRB v3.0 assay was used at survey level resolution to sequence the TRB variable region. TRB sequencing targeted a depth of roughly 40,000-55,000 T-cell genomes per sample. An Illumina MiSeq with a v3 150-cycle kit was used to sequence the pooled TRB libraries. In the paper's pipeline: Repertoire analysis ran in R within a reproducible Nextflow workflow covering QC, data transformation and analysis. Custom analyses were implemented in LymphoSeq2, an R package for AIRR-Seq data exploration. A few samples yielding fewer than 5000 total TRB sequences were excluded, leaving 150 to 200 analyzed HIV repertoires. Among the roughly 200 retained HIV repertoires, approximately 59 were collected before ART initiation and 129 after ART initiation. Repertoires were downsampled to 5000 TRB nucleotide sequences, with summary statistics averaged over 100 downsampling iterations. The analysis kept only TRB sequences whose CDR3 regions were at least seven amino acids long. Two measures captured diversity: a Shannon entropy-derived clonality score and the Gini coefficient. In the repertoire networks, any two of the top 5000 CDR3 amino acid sequences were connected whenever the two sequences differed by an edit distance of one. GLIPH2 predicted antigen specificity groups and MHC restriction for TRB CDR3 amino acid sequences. To flag known CMV, EBV, HIV or tissue antigen associations, CDR3 amino acid sequences were matched against VDJdb and McPAS-TCR. Pre-ART, post-ART and control groups were compared with Wilcoxon signed-rank tests and Holm-Bonferroni correction. Here the immuneACCESS table is served through TCRdb, limited to in-frame sequences with V and J called. Missing clones are a known gap in these copies; in checked studies unresolved V genes cover under half, and the rest lacks a known reason. The V and J calls and clone size are taken from that table; D and trimming were inferred from the DNA. This sample is represented by about 21,000 clones; just under 85% of them were singletons. The ten largest clones represent around 4.2% of the sample.

Inclusion was restricted to participants for whom at least one PBMC sample before ART initiation and at least two post-ART samples were available. All participants with HIV were treated in the United States of America. Before DNA extraction, cryopreserved samples of roughly 1-10 million PBMC were thawed and washed. At the time of the earliest PBMC sample, participants with HIV were aged between roughly 20 and 60 years. PBMC samples were contributed by each participant from 1-4 timepoints before ART initiation and 2-8 timepoints after ART initiation, with a median of 7 samples. Serial HIV viral load, CD4+ T-cell count, ART history and demographic data were obtained for every participant. Genomic DNA was extracted from unsorted PBMC with a Qiagen kit on a QIAcube, with processing performed in batches of 12 samples.

The clonotype comes from a man between 18 and 35 years old with HIV. Sequencing used unsorted PBMCs, obtained 0.5 years after starting antiretroviral therapy. The V gene is TRBV7-9 and the J gene is TRBJ2-1; D gene: possibly TRBD1, on 5 matching bases. This receptor has the CDR3 CASSRKGDINEQFF. The bases read TGTGCCAGCAGCCGGAAAGGGGATATCAATGAGCAGTTCTTC.